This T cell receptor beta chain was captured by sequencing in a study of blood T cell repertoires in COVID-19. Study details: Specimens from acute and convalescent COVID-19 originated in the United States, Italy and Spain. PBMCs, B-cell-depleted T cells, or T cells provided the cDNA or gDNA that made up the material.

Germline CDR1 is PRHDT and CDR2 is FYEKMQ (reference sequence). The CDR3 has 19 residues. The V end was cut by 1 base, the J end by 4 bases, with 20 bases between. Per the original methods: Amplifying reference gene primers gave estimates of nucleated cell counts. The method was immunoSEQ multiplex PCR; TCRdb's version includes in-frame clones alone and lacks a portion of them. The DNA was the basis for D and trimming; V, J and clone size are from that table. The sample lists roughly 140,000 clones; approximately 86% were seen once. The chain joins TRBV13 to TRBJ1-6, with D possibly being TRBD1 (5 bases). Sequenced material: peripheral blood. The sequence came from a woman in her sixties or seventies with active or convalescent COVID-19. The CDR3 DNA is TGTGCCAGCAGCTTAGCCGACAGACGAAAACCAGTATATAATTCACCCCTCCACTTT. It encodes CASSLADRRKPVYNSPLHF.